Sequencing of this TCR beta chain was carried out in a study of blood T cells in healthy people across ages. General study points: Percentage of naive T cells showed a strong correlation with TCR beta diversity. Comparison with aged donors showed that long-lived donors had more naive CD4+ cells and higher diversity.

This CDR3 is 15 amino acids long. Between the trimmed V and J ends, which lost 2 bases and 1 base, there was a span of 10 bases. Germline V gives CDR1 SGHKS, CDR2 YYEKEE (reference sequence). Sample-barcoded 5' priming and a J-beta primer mix drove a second PCR of roughly 7 to 11 cycles. TCRdb reprocessed the 5' RACE reads with MiXCR, giving one entry per CDR3 protein. The sample lists hundreds of thousands of distinct CDR3 sequences; more than 40% were seen once. This clonotype showed up many times. No antigen is known for it. The source of this sequence is a woman aged 55 to 70 in good health. The chain joins TRBV5-5 to TRBJ2-1, with D unresolved. Sequenced input: blood. CDR3 region: CASSLGSGSYNEQFF. CDR3 nucleotides: TGTGCCAGCAGCTTAGGTAGTGGGTCCTACAATGAGCAGTTCTTC.